A single sample gave rise to the 29 T cell receptor beta chains below, sequenced in a study of long-term antiretroviral therapy in people with HIV. Running of the v3.0 immunoSEQ assay took place at survey level. Method: immunoSEQ multiplex PCR; TCRdb's copy keeps in-frame clones and lacks some. The sample contains 15,000 to 20,000 clones, about four fifths of which appear only once. The source material was unsorted PBMCs, sampled at the start of antiretroviral therapy. These receptors came from a man aged 30-40 years with HIV.

J is TRBJ2-3 and V is TRBV9; TRBD2 matches 9 bases. J gave up 6 bases and V 6 bases, and 8 bases lay outside the gene matches. The CDR3 extends over 14 amino acids. CDR1 and CDR2 from the germline V gene are SGDLS and YYNGEE. The CDR3 loop reads CASNLAGVVDTQYF. In DNA, the CDR3 is TGTGCCAGCAATTTAGCGGGAGTAGTTGATACGCAGTATTTT.

J is TRBJ2-1 and V is TRBV30; 9 bases match TRBD2. Trimming cost V 0 bases and J 11 bases; bases outside gene matches: 5. From germline, CDR1 is GTSNPN and CDR2 SVGIG (reference sequence). This CDR3 is built from 13 residues. The chain's CDR3 is CAWSVRLADQQFF. Here the CDR3 DNA reads TGTGCCTGGAGTGTACGACTAGCGGACCAGCAGTTCTTC.

This clone appeared a single time. This chain uses TRBV21-1 with TRBJ2-3; TRBD2 was called by the table and not checked on the DNA. TRBV21-1 counts as a pseudogene. The CDR3 loop spans 18 amino acids. This CDR3 reads CASSNASTSGRTTDTQYF. The CDR3 nucleotides are TGTGCCAGCAGCAATGCTTCGACTAGCGGGAGGACTACAGATACGCAGTATTTT.

The chain joins TRBV19 to TRBJ2-5; D possibly corresponds to TRBD1 (5 bases). The CDR3 totals 17 residues. The germline V gene encodes CDR1 LNHDA and CDR2 SQIVND (reference sequence). Deletions cut 3 bases from V and 2 bases from J, with 19 bases between. CDR3 in DNA: TGTGCCAGTAGTATTAGTTTGGCGGAGACAGTTCAAGAGACCCAGTACTTC. The encoded protein is CASSISLAETVQETQYF. Full variable domain (outside the CDR3, taken from reference TRBV19 and TRBJ2-5): DGGITQSPKYLFRKEGQNVTLSCEQNLNHDAMYWYRQDPGQGLRLIYYSQIVNDFQKGDIAEGYSVSREKKESFPLTVTSAQKNPTAFYLCASSISLAETVQETQYFGPGTRLLVL.

The genes are TRBV4-3 and TRBJ2-7; maybe TRBD2 (5 bases). The germline gives CDR1 LGHNA, CDR2 YSLEER. The V gene lost 0 bases and the J gene lost 0 bases, with 12 bases spanning the gap. CDR3 length: 16 amino acids. The CDR3 loop reads CASSQDTGSLSYEQYF. In DNA, the CDR3 is TGCGCCAGCAGCCAAGATACGGGGTCCCTCTCCTACGAGCAGTACTTC.

This chain connects TRBV4-1 to TRBJ2-1, with D hard to call. Trimming removed 1 base at V and 6 bases at J, with 1 base between. Germline V lookup: CDR1 MGHRA, CDR2 YSYEKL. CDR3 size: 11 residues. In nucleotides, the CDR3 is TGCGCCAGCAGCCAAGCCAATGAGCAGTTCTTC. It specifies CASSQANEQFF.

The chain joins TRBV14 to TRBJ2-2, with D possibly TRBD2 on 6 matching bases. V lost 0 bases and J lost 4, with 12 bases in between. The germline gives CDR1 SGHDN, CDR2 FVKESK. This CDR3 has 16 amino acids. CDR3 in DNA: TGTGCCAGCAGCCAAGAATTTCCGGGAGTCACCGGGGAGCTGTTTTTT. Translation gives CASSQEFPGVTGELFF.

This clone was recorded a few times. J is TRBJ2-5 and V is TRBV7-2, with 10 nucleotides matching TRBD2. Trimming removed 8 bases from V and 7 bases from J; junction bases left unmatched: 13. CDR1 and CDR2 from the germline V gene are SGHTA and FQGNSA. CDR3 length: 15 amino acids. The DNA of the CDR3 is TGTGCCAGCCGACAGGGTAGCGGGGGGATCGTGACCCAGTACTTC. Amino acids: CASRQGSGGIVTQYF.

The chain combines TRBV15 with TRBJ1-2; the match to TRBD1 covers 12 bases. The CDR3 runs to 13 residues. With V trimmed by 5 bases and J by 14 bases, 9 bases remained unmatched. Germline assignment: CDR1 LNHNV and CDR2 YYDKDF (reference sequence). CDR3 region: CATSVMGQGAETF. CDR3 bases: TGTGCCACCAGCGTAATGGGACAGGGGGCAGAGACCTTC.

This clone was counted a single time. At one boundary the junction diverges from the germline segment, which might be a read error. The chain employs TRBV5-5 and TRBJ1-5; 9 bases map to TRBD1. CDR1 and CDR2 from the germline V gene are SGHKS and YYEKEE (reference sequence). This CDR3 region has 14 residues. The CDR3 sequence is CASSLTGGNQPQHF. CDR3 in DNA: TGTGCCAGCAGCTTAACAGGGGGCAACCAGCCCCAGCATTTT.

The chain has TRBV6-5 and TRBJ2-5, with TRBD2 identical over 8 bases. The CDR3 extends over 16 amino acids. The germline V gene encodes CDR1 MNHEY and CDR2 SVGAGI. J gave up 1 base and V 0 bases, and 4 bases lay outside the gene matches. CDR3 protein: CASSYSPTSAQETQYF. The CDR3 DNA is TGTGCCAGCAGTTACTCCCCGACTAGCGCCCAAGAGACCCAGTACTTC.

The J gene is TRBJ1-3, the V gene TRBV19; D unresolved. This CDR3 contains 13 residues. CDR1 is LNHDA and CDR2 is SQIVND in the germline V gene (reference sequence). Trimming removed 5 bases at V and 0 bases at J, with 5 bases between. The CDR3 reads CASSPSSGNTIYF. The CDR3 region has the DNA TGTGCCAGTAGTCCGAGCTCTGGAAACACCATATATTTT.

This chain uses TRBV28 with TRBJ1-1; D not resolved. The CDR3 has 15 residues. Germline V gene data show CDR1 as MDHEN and CDR2 as SYDVKM. V lost 5 bases, J lost 3 bases, and 16 bases lay in between. Written as DNA, the CDR3 is TGTGCCAGCAGTGGAAACCCGGGAAGTTACACTGAAGCTTTCTTT. Protein: CASSGNPGSYTEAFF.

V usage is TRBV5-1 and J usage is TRBJ2-3; D is unresolved. V lost 0 bases to trimming and J lost 1 base, with 9 bases between them. The CDR3 runs 15 residues. Germline-derived CDR1 and CDR2 are SGHRS and YFSETQ. For the CDR3, the DNA is TGCGCCAGCAGCTTGGAGTACGCGGGCACAGATACGCAGTATTTT. Residues: CASSLEYAGTDTQYF.

In this sample, this clone turned up once. The V call is TRBV30, the J call TRBJ2-7; D gene ambiguous. Trimming pared 1 base from V and 2 bases from J, leaving 15 bases between. The CDR3 loop spans 15 amino acids. In germline, CDR1 is GTSNPN, CDR2 SVGIG (reference sequence). The CDR3 region has the DNA TGTGCCTGGAGTGCTACGATAACAATTCCCTACGAGCAGTACTTC. Translating it yields CAWSATITIPYEQYF.

By sample fraction, this clone is medium-sized. The chain has TRBV1 and TRBJ2-1; the table names TRBD2, a call not compared with the DNA. TRBV1 is recorded as a pseudogene. The CDR3 has 17 residues. The CDR3 loop is CTSSHYSGGTSYNEQFF. CDR3 in DNA: TGCACCAGCAGCCATTACAGCGGAGGGACCTCCTACAATGAGCAGTTCTTC.

The chain carries TRBV5-4 and TRBJ2-2; D gene uncertain. Germline loops: CDR1 SGHNT, CDR2 YYREEE (reference sequence). The length of the CDR3 is 15 residues. Trimming pared 2 bases from V and 2 bases from J, leaving 10 bases between. The CDR3 nucleotides read TGTGCCAGCAGCTTCGGGCAATTAAACACCGGGGAGCTGTTTTTT. Its translation is CASSFGQLNTGELFF.

This clone occurred once. This rearrangement joins TRBV28 to TRBJ2-1, with a possible D match to TRBD2 (6 bases). This CDR3 spans 20 amino acids. V shed 6 bases and J shed 0 bases, with 27 bases lying between them. The V gene's germline CDR1 is MDHEN and CDR2 SYDVKM. The CDR3 nucleotides read TGTGCCAGCAGCCTTATCTTTGGGATAGCGGACTCCAGCTCCTACAATGAGCAGTTCTTC. This translates into CASSLIFGIADSSSYNEQFF.

This clone was seen a handful of times. V gene TRBV6-5 combines with J gene TRBJ2-7; TRBD1 might be the D (7 bases). Deletions cut 5 bases from V and 6 bases from J, with 17 bases between. Germline V gives CDR1 MNHEY, CDR2 SVGAGI. CDR3 length: 14 residues. The CDR3 DNA is TGTGCCAGCAGTAGGGACAGTTTGGGGGGCGAGCAGTACTTC. Encoded protein: CASSRDSLGGEQYF.

The chain links TRBV10-1 to TRBJ2-7; D is possibly TRBD1 (6 bases). Germline assignment: CDR1 WNHNN and CDR2 SYGVQD (reference sequence). The V end lost 5 bases, the J end lost 3 bases, and 11 bases lay between the germline ends. CDR3 length: 13 residues. Written as DNA, the CDR3 is TGCGCCAGCAGTCCTGGACAGTTCTACGAGCAGTACTTC. Its translation is CASSPGQFYEQYF.

J is TRBJ2-7 and V is TRBV25-1, with 8 nucleotides matching TRBD1. CDR1 is MGHDK, CDR2 SYGVNS, per germline. The CDR3 consists of 14 residues. V was clipped by 8 bases and J by 7 bases; unmatched bases: 13. CDR3 region: CASRNRDRILEQYF. The CDR3 DNA sequence: TGTGCCAGCCGCAACCGGGACAGGATTTTGGAGCAGTACTTC.

V gene TRBV13 combines with J gene TRBJ2-2; 11 bases map to TRBD2. The V and J ends lost 4 bases and 3 bases, in that order; junction bases with no gene match: 10. From germline, CDR1 is PRHDT and CDR2 FYEKMQ (reference sequence). This CDR3 comprises 18 residues. The CDR3 DNA sequence: TGTGCCAGCAGCTCGTCCCCGACTAGCGGGACAGACACCGGGGAGCTGTTTTTT. As protein: CASSSSPTSGTDTGELFF.

This chain links TRBV4-1 with TRBJ2-7, with 11 positions matching TRBD2. Germline values: CDR1 MGHRA, CDR2 YSYEKL. The ends lost 4 bases at V and 3 bases at J; junction bases unmatched: 11. CDR3 size: 17 residues. This CDR3 is CASSRVLAGGRDYEQYF. Written as DNA, the CDR3 is TGCGCCAGCAGCCGTGTGCTAGCGGGAGGAAGGGACTACGAGCAGTACTTC.

This chain joins TRBV6-5 and TRBJ2-2; 7 nucleotides agree with TRBD2. This CDR3 has 15 amino acids. The V and J ends lost 6 bases and 4 bases, in that order; junction bases with no gene match: 8. From germline, CDR1 is MNHEY and CDR2 SVGAGI. This CDR3 reads CASRRGTTRTGELFF. CDR3 nucleotide sequence: TGTGCCAGCAGGCGAGGGACTACCCGCACCGGGGAGCTGTTTTTT.

The CDR3 sequence: CASSLGLAGLQQETQYF. The CDR3 coding sequence is TGTGCCAGCAGCTTAGGACTAGCGGGACTACAGCAAGAGACCCAGTACTTC. J is TRBJ2-5 and V is TRBV7-9; 11 nucleotides line up with TRBD2. Germline values: CDR1 SEHNR, CDR2 FQNEAQ (reference sequence). V was clipped by 1 base and J by 2 bases; unmatched bases: 6. The length of the CDR3 is 17 residues.

The chain has TRBV4-3 and TRBJ2-1; either TRBD1 or TRBD2 may supply D (5 bases each). Germline CDR1 LGHNA, CDR2 YSLEER. Deletions cut 0 bases from V and 6 bases from J, with 15 bases between. The CDR3 runs 16 residues. In DNA form, the CDR3 reads TGCGCCAGCAGCCAAGATGGGACCACCGAGGCCAATGAGCAGTTCTTC. Protein product: CASSQDGTTEANEQFF.

The CDR3 DNA is TGTGCCAGCAGTTATGGACTAGCGGGAGGGACCTACGAGCAGTACTTC. Translating it yields CASSYGLAGGTYEQYF. The V and J genes are TRBV28 and TRBJ2-7; TRBD2 matches at 15 bases. With V trimmed by 4 bases and J by 2 bases, 3 bases remained unmatched. The CDR3 covers 16 residues. Germline loops: CDR1 MDHEN, CDR2 SYDVKM. Based on the CDR3 plus reference TRBV28 and TRBJ2-7, the full variable domain is DVKVTQSSRYLVKRTGEKVFLECVQDMDHENMFWYRQDPGLGLRLIYFSYDVKMKEKGDIPEGYSVSREKKERFSLILESASTNQTSMYLCASSYGLAGGTYEQYFGPGTRLTVT.

The V gene is TRBV2, the J gene TRBJ1-1, with no clear D. V lost 8 bases and J lost 2, with 15 bases in between. The length of the CDR3 is 14 residues. CDR1 SNHLY and CDR2 FYNNEI come from the germline V gene. CDR3 bases: TGTGCCAGCGGAACTGGACGCGGAAACACTGAAGCTTTCTTT. Translated: CASGTGRGNTEAFF.

The chain recombines TRBV7-2 with TRBJ2-7; no clear D gene. In germline, CDR1 is SGHTA, CDR2 FQGNSA. V lost 2 bases to trimming and J lost 0 bases, with 5 bases between them. The length of the CDR3 is 13 residues. Here the CDR3 reads CASSLHDSYEQYF. CDR3 nucleotides: TGTGCCAGCAGCTTACACGACTCCTACGAGCAGTACTTC. The full variable domain, in which reference TRBV7-2 and TRBJ2-7 provide the parts outside the CDR3, is GAGVSQSPSNKVTEKGKDVELRCDPISGHTALYWYRQSLGQGLEFLIYFQGNSAPDKSGLPSDRFSAERTGGSVSTLTIQRTQQEDSAVYLCASSLHDSYEQYFGPGTRLTVT.